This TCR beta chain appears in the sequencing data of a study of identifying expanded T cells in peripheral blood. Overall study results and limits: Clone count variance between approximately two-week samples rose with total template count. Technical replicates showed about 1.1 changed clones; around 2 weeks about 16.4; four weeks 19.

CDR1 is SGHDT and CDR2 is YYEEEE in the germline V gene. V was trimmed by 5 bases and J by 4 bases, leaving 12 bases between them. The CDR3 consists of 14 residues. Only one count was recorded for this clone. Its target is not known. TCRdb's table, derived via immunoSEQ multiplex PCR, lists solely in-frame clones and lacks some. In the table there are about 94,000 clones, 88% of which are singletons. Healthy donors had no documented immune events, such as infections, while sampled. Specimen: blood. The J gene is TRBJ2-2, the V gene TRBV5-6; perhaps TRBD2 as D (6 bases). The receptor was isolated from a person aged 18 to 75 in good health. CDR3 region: CASRFGGFTGELFF. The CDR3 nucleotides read TGTGCCAGCAGGTTTGGGGGGTTCACCGGGGAGCTGTTTTTT.